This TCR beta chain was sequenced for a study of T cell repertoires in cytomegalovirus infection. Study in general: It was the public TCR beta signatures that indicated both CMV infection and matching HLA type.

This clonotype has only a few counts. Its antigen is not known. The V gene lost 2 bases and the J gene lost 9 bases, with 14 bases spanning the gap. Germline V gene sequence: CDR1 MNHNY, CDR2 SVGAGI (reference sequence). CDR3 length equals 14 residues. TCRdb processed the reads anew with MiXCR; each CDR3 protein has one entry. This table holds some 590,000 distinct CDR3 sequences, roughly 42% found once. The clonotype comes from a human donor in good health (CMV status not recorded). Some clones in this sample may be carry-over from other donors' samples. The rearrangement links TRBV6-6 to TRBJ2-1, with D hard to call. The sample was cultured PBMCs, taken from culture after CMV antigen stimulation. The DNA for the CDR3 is TGTGCCAGCAGTTACAAGGGTAGCTCCGCTGAGCAGTTCTTC. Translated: CASSYKGSSAEQFF.